This T cell receptor beta chain was sequenced in a study of T cells in Graves' hyperthyroidism and ophthalmopathy. This clonotype is labeled medium-sized. This CDR3 spans 12 amino acids. Germline lookup yields CDR1 SQVTM and CDR2 ANQGSEA. Trimming cost V 5 bases and J 5 bases, with 10 bases left between them. Amplification yielded TCR beta CDR3 regions, with RNA transcripts as the source. With the HTBI primer set, the TCR CDR3 went through a first round of RT-PCR. TCRdb processed the multiplex PCR reads anew with MiXCR; each CDR3 protein has one entry. The sample lists approximately 30,000 distinct CDR3 sequences, approximately 52% occurring once.

This TCR came from a woman in her forties with Graves' ophthalmopathy. The J gene is TRBJ1-5, the V gene TRBV29-1; no clear D. The material sequenced was blood. The CDR3 DNA reads as TGCAGCGTTTACGACCGAGATCAGCCCCAGCATTTT. Protein sequence: CSVYDRDQPQHF.